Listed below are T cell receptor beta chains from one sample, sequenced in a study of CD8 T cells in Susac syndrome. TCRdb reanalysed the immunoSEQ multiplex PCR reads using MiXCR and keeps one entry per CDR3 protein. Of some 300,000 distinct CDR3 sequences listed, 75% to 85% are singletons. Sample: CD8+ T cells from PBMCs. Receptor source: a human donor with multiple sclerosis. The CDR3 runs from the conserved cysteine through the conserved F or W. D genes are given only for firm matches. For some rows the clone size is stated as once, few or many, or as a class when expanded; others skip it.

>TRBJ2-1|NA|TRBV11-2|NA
TGTGCCAGCAGCTTGACCGACACTTACAATGAGCAGTTCTTC
CASSLTDTYNEQFF
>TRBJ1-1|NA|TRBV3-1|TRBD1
TGTGCCAGCAGCCAAGATCCGTACAGGGGCGATACTGAAGCTTTCTTT
CASSQDPYRGDTEAFF
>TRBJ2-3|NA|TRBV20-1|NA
TGCAGTGCTAGAGATCACCGGGAGATGAGGGGTACGCAGTATTTT
CSARDHREMRGTQYF
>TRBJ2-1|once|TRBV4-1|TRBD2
TGCGCCAGCAGCCACCAAGCGGGACTAGCGCACAATGAGCAGTTCTTC
CASSHQAGLAHNEQFF
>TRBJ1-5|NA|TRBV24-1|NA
TGTGCCACCAGTGAAGGGCGGAATCAGCCCCAGCATTTT
CATSEGRNQPQHF
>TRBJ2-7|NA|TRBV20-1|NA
TGCAGTGCTAGAGCCCTGGACACGTTCTACGAGCAGTACTTC
CSARALDTFYEQYF
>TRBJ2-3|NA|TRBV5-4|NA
TGTGCCAGCAGAGGGGCGCGAGGCACAGATACGCAGTATTTT
CASRGARGTDTQYF
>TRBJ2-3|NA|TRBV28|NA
TGTGCCAGCAGTTTCTGGTCGTATGGGGATTCTAGCACAGATACGCAGTATTTT
CASSFWSYGDSSTDTQYF
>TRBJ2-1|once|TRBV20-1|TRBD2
TGCAGTGCTAGAGATAGTCCCCAGCGGGAGATCTACAATGAGCAGTTCTTC
CSARDSPQREIYNEQFF
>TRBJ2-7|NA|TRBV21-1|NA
TGTGCCAGTTGGATGTACCTGGGAGGACAGAGCTACGAGCAGTACTTC
CASWMYLGGQSYEQYF
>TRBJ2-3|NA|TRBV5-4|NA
TGTGCCAGCAGCCGGGCAGGCCTTGGCCACGTCGATACGCAGTATTTT
CASSRAGLGHVDTQYF
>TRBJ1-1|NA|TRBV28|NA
TGTGCCAGCAGTTACTGGTCCGAAGCTTTCTTT
CASSYWSEAFF
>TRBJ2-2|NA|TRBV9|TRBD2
TGTGCCAGCAGCGTAGATCCCCTGACTAGCGTAACCGGGGAGCTGTTTTTT
CASSVDPLTSVTGELFF
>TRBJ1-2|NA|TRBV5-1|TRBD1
TGCGCCAGCAGCTCCTCTCAGGGGGGCGTTTATGGCTACACCTTC
CASSSSQGGVYGYTF
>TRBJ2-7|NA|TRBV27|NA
TGTGCCAGCAGTTACGCAGGGCCTGTCAACTACGAGCAGTACTTC
CASSYAGPVNYEQYF
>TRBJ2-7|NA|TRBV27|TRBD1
TGTGCCAGCAGTCCGGGACAGGGGAGGTACGAGCAGTACTTC
CASSPGQGRYEQYF
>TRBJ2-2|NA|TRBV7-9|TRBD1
TGTGCCAGCAGCACACGGACAGGCCGTATAGCCGGGGAGCTGTTTTTT
CASSTRTGRIAGELFF
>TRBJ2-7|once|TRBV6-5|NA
TGTGCCAGCAGTTACGGCACAGGCAGCTCCTACGAGCAGTACTTC
CASSYGTGSSYEQYF
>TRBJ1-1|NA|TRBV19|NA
TGTGCCAGTACCGAACACGTGAACACTGAAGCTTTCTTT
CASTEHVNTEAFF
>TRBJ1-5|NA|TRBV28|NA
TGTGCCAGCAGCGAGCGGGTCGGGGAAGGTCAGCCCCAGCATTTT
CASSERVGEGQPQHF